This TCR beta chain is from a study of OX40 agonist ivuxolimab in advanced cancers. Study results and limitations: At 0.1 to 3.0 mg/kg and by week 6, clonal expansion occurred in CD4+ and CD8+ blood T cells. Among the lowest peripheral clonal expansion occurred in 0.1-3.0 mg/kg partial responders.

Enrollment shut out patients with autoimmune disease history or systemic immunosuppression. In regard to this clone: Its antigen is undetermined.

Measured with immunoSEQ multiplex PCR; TCRdb has only the in-frame clones, and not every one. The sample holds 71,000 or so clones, roughly 81% seen once. The CDR3 spans 19 residues. CDR1 is SGDLS, CDR2 YYNGEE, per germline. V lost 0 bases, J lost 0 bases, and 13 bases stayed unmatched. The V call is TRBV9, the J call TRBJ1-2, with 8 bases identical to TRBD1. This TCR derives from an adult with an advanced solid tumor such as melanoma, head and neck, liver or kidney cancer. Source: CD4+ or CD8+ T cells sorted from blood, taken in a trial of the OX40 agonist ivuxolimab. CDR3 nucleotide sequence: TGTGCCAGCAGCGTAGCTGTAGAGACAGGGGATTTAGCTAACTATGGCTACACCTTC. This sequence encodes CASSVAVETGDLANYGYTF.